The present T cell receptor (beta chain) was sequenced within a study of T cell repertoires in cytomegalovirus infection. Study as a whole: A matching HLA type, together with CMV infection, was signaled by public TCR beta signatures. Findings of the study overall: Cumulative public TCR beta family frequency identified carriers of CMV plus the relevant HLA. CMV-specific TCR beta clonotypes restricted by HLA-C dominated the ex vivo response.

For this clonotype: Antigen unknown.

TCRdb independently ran MiXCR on the reads; one entry per CDR3 protein. There are nearly 450,000 distinct CDR3 sequences in the sample; approximately 32% occur only once, and around 13% lies in the top ten. V gave up 5 bases and J gave up 6 bases; unmatched junction bases: 16. This CDR3 has 16 residues. Germline lookup yields CDR1 SGHTA and CDR2 FQGNSA. The chain uses TRBV7-2 and TRBJ2-7, with 7 bases identical to TRBD2. The sequence came from a human donor in good health (CMV status not recorded). Some clones in this sample may be carry-over from other donors' samples. The sequencing input was PBMCs. CDR3 loop: CASSLREKRGRGEQYF. The DNA for the CDR3 is TGTGCCAGCAGCCTAAGAGAGAAGCGGGGAAGGGGCGAGCAGTACTTC. The full variable domain, completed using reference TRBV7-2 and TRBJ2-7, is GAGVSQSPSNKVTEKGKDVELRCDPISGHTALYWYRQSLGQGLEFLIYFQGNSAPDKSGLPSDRFSAERTGGSVSTLTIQRTQQEDSAVYLCASSLREKRGRGEQYFGPGTRLTVT.